A single sample is the source of the 22 T cell receptor beta chains below, sequenced in a study of CD8 T cells in ankylosing spondylitis. These TCRs' antigens remain unknown. Study-wide results and limits: Ankylosing spondylitis blood appeared to carry a characteristic TCR beta motif of 7 or 8 highly homologous variants.

TCRdb re-analysed the 5' RACE reads in MiXCR, keeping a single row per CDR3 protein. Of over 200,000 distinct CDR3 sequences listed, around 18% are singletons. Material for sequencing was blood, either unsorted or a sorted T cell fraction (not recorded which). The origin of the receptors is a male donor with ankylosing spondylitis.

The V gene is TRBV7-9, the J gene TRBJ1-5, with D uncertain. Germline CDR1 reads SEHNR; CDR2 reads FQNEAQ (reference sequence). V lost 5 bases and J 3 bases, leaving 17 bases between the germline ends. The CDR3 has 16 amino acids. The CDR3 reads CASSPGPGGVNQPQHF. DNA for the CDR3: TGTGCCAGCAGCCCCGGTCCAGGAGGCGTCAATCAGCCCCAGCATTTT.

This clonotype showed up just a few times. The rearrangement uses TRBV2 and TRBJ1-1; D gene uncertain. The CDR3 is 11 residues long. V dropped 0 bases and J dropped 7 bases, with 3 bases sitting between them. The V gene's germline CDR1 is SNHLY and CDR2 FYNNEI. The CDR3 DNA reads as TGTGCCAGCAGTGAAGCCCGTGAAGCTTTCTTT. It translates to CASSEAREAFF.

The chain couples TRBV28 to TRBJ2-3, with a tentative D call TRBD1 (6 bases). The germline V gene encodes CDR1 MDHEN and CDR2 SYDVKM. The CDR3 is made up of 18 amino acids. The V gene lost 4 bases and the J gene lost 6 bases, with 26 bases spanning the gap. DNA of the CDR3: TGTGCCAGCAGTTCCGGCCTAACAGGGTTGGAGGCAAGGGATACGCAGTATTTT. This gives the protein CASSSGLTGLEARDTQYF.

This clonotype was recorded a few times. This chain joins TRBV12-3 or TRBV12-4 and TRBJ2-3; D is perhaps TRBD1 (6 bases). The CDR3 is made up of 16 amino acids. Trimming stripped 3 bases from V and 0 bases from J, with 13 bases between. The CDR3 reads CASSLRAGASTDTQYF. The CDR3 DNA reads TGTGCCAGCAGTTTGAGGGCAGGGGCTAGCACAGATACGCAGTATTTT.

This clonotype has just a few counts. The chain uses TRBV7-6 and TRBJ2-3; TRBD2 matches at 12 bases. Trimming removed 7 bases from V and 4 bases from J; junction bases left unmatched: 3. CDR1 is SGHVS and CDR2 is FNYEAQ in the germline V gene. The CDR3 is 14 amino acids. The CDR3 protein is CASTRLAGADTQYF. CDR3 nucleotide sequence: TGTGCCAGCACCCGACTAGCGGGGGCAGATACGCAGTATTTT. The whole variable domain, filled in from reference TRBV7-6 and TRBJ2-3, reads GAGVSQSPRYKVTKRGQDVALRCDPISGHVSLYWYRQALGQGPEFLTYFNYEAQQDKSGLPNDRFSAERPEGSISTLTIQRTEQRDSAMYRCASTRLAGADTQYFGPGTRLTVL.

This clonotype occurred a few times. Being one base from a much bigger clone, this may be a read error. The chain carries TRBV4-2 and TRBJ1-2; maybe TRBD1 (5 bases). Germline CDR1 and CDR2: LGHNA and YNFKEQ. Trimming took 0 bases from V and 0 from J, leaving 11 bases between them. CDR3 length equals 16 residues. The CDR3 nucleotides are TGTGCCAGCAGCCAAGAGGGGGACTTTACTAACTATGGCTACACCTTC. It encodes CASSQEGDFTNYGYTF.

CDR3 bases: TGCAGTGCAAACGGACTAGCGGGAGATTATTACAATGAGCAGTTCTTC. It translates to CSANGLAGDYYNEQFF. The chain joins TRBV20-1 to TRBJ2-1, with 13 bases matching TRBD2. The CDR3 has 16 residues. Germline V gene lookup returns CDR1 DFQATT and CDR2 SNEGSKA (reference sequence). The trim removed 6 bases at V and 4 bases at J, leaving 9 bases unmatched.

The chain combines TRBV12-3 or TRBV12-4 with TRBJ2-1; 14 bases are shared with TRBD2. The CDR3 has 15 amino acids. The V gene end was trimmed by 5 bases and the J gene end by 7 bases; junction bases not matched to a gene: 4. DNA for the CDR3: TGTGCCAGCAGTACCGGGACTAGCGGGAGAAATGAGCAGTTCTTC. Its translation is CASSTGTSGRNEQFF.

The table lists this clonotype with many counts. The chain is built from TRBV4-1 and TRBJ1-4; 7 bases match TRBD1. The CDR3 sequence is 15 residues long. Trimming took 4 bases from V and 6 from J; bases not matched to a gene: 8. The germline gives CDR1 MGHRA, CDR2 YSYEKL. In DNA, the CDR3 is TGCGCCAGCAGCCCTTGGGGGACAGCCGATGAAAAACTGTTTTTT. Translated: CASSPWGTADEKLFF.

This clonotype was seen many times. The chain uses TRBV29-1 and TRBJ2-7; weak D call: TRBD1 (6 bases). Trimming took 3 bases from V and 4 from J, leaving 13 bases between them. Germline CDR1 and CDR2: SQVTM and ANQGSEA. The CDR3 length is 13 residues. CDR3 sequence (DNA): TGCAGCGTTGAGGTGACAGGTGGATACGAGCAGTACTTC. The encoded protein is CSVEVTGGYEQYF.

The sample holds many counts of this clonotype. The rearrangement uses TRBV5-1 and TRBJ2-7; TRBD1 agrees at 8 bases. Germline V CDR1 and CDR2: SGHRS, YFSETQ. With 0 bases clipped from V and 3 bases from J, the junction kept 11 bases outside the gene matches. The CDR3 is 17 residues long. DNA of the CDR3: TGCGCCAGCAGCTTGGGTTACTCAGGGGGCCCCAGCTACGAGCAGTACTTC. This translates into CASSLGYSGGPSYEQYF. Variable domain in full (rest from reference TRBV5-1 and TRBJ2-7): KAGVTQTPRYLIKTRGQQVTLSCSPISGHRSVSWYQQTPGQGLQFLFEYFSETQRNKGNFPGRFSGRQFSNSRSEMNVSTLELGDSALYLCASSLGYSGGPSYEQYFGPGTRLTVT.

The V call is TRBV7-8, the J call TRBJ2-1; D unclear. V shed 2 bases and J shed 4 bases, with 9 bases lying between them. The CDR3 loop spans 14 amino acids. The germline V gene encodes CDR1 SGHVS and CDR2 FQNEAQ. In nucleotides, the CDR3 is TGTGCCAGCAGCTTATTCGCGGTATACAATGAGCAGTTCTTC. Encoded protein: CASSLFAVYNEQFF.

The rearrangement joins TRBV6-2 or TRBV6-3 to TRBJ1-5; D is possibly TRBD1 (6 bases). This CDR3 contains 16 residues. Germline CDR1 MNHEY, CDR2 SVGEGT. V was clipped by 2 bases and J by 0 bases, with 11 bases between them. The CDR3 region is CASSYGTPISNQPQHF. The CDR3 DNA is TGTGCCAGCAGTTACGGGACACCGATTAGCAATCAGCCCCAGCATTTT.

V usage is TRBV6-2 or TRBV6-3 and J usage is TRBJ2-1; TRBD2 agrees at 8 bases. The CDR3 is made up of 17 amino acids. The V gene end was trimmed by 6 bases and the J gene end by 6 bases; junction bases not matched to a gene: 16. The germline CDR1 and CDR2 sequences are MNHEY and SVGEGT. CDR3 nucleotides: TGTGCCAGCAGAGCACTACTAGCGGAGGAGGGGCCCAATGAGCAGTTCTTC. This encodes CASRALLAEEGPNEQFF.

This sequence joins TRBV15 and TRBJ1-5; no definite D call. The CDR3 is 14 amino acids. Germline V gene data show CDR1 as LNHNV and CDR2 as YYDKDF (reference sequence). V lost 3 bases and J 3 bases, leaving 9 bases between the germline ends. The CDR3 is CATSSLATNQPQHF. CDR3 DNA sequence: TGTGCCACCAGCAGCCTGGCTACCAATCAGCCCCAGCATTTT.

The CDR3 reads CASSQDDAQGAQPQHF. CDR3 coding DNA: TGCGCCAGCAGCCAAGATGACGCACAGGGGGCTCAGCCCCAGCATTTT. The gene calls are TRBV4-1 and TRBJ1-5, with 9 bases identical to TRBD1. CDR1 and CDR2 (germline): MGHRA, YSYEKL. The CDR3 sequence is 16 residues long. J lost 6 bases, V lost 0 bases, and 6 bases had no gene match.

This clonotype has just a few counts. The chain couples TRBV20-1 to TRBJ2-3, with D perhaps matching TRBD2 (5 bases). Trimming removed 2 bases at V and 0 bases at J, with 15 bases between. Germline assignment: CDR1 DFQATT and CDR2 SNEGSKA (reference sequence). The CDR3 is 16 amino acids. The CDR3 spells CSARPTSASSTDTQYF. CDR3 nucleotide sequence: TGCAGTGCTAGACCAACTAGTGCCTCTAGCACAGATACGCAGTATTTT.

This chain connects TRBV29-1 to TRBJ1-2; D gene unclear. Per the germline V gene, CDR1 is SQVTM and CDR2 is ANQGSEA. The CDR3 has 15 amino acids. V shed 1 base and J shed 4 bases, with 16 bases lying between them. The CDR3 DNA is TGCAGCGTTGAAGGGGCCCTTAATTGGGGCTATGGCTACACCTTC. Translated, it gives CSVEGALNWGYGYTF. Full variable domain (outside the CDR3, taken from reference TRBV29-1 and TRBJ1-2): SAVISQKPSRDICQRGTSLTIQCQVDSQVTMMFWYRQQPGQSLTLIATANQGSEATYESGFVIDKFPISRPNLTFSTLTVSNMSPEDSSIYLCSVEGALNWGYGYTFGSGTRLTVV.

The chain recombines TRBV27 with TRBJ1-5, with a tentative D call TRBD1 (6 bases). CDR1 is MNHEY and CDR2 is SMNVEV in the germline V gene (reference sequence). Trimming removed 6 bases from V and 4 bases from J, with 19 bases in between. This CDR3 region has 16 residues. The CDR3 sequence is CASSPVAQGTNQPQHF. The CDR3 DNA reads as TGTGCCAGCAGCCCGGTTGCCCAGGGGACAAATCAGCCCCAGCATTTT.

This clonotype has just a few counts. V usage is TRBV28 and J usage is TRBJ1-2; perhaps TRBD1 as D (5 bases). The CDR3 has 12 amino acids. V was clipped by 3 bases and J by 4 bases, with 6 bases between them. The germline V gene has CDR1 MDHEN and CDR2 SYDVKM. CDR3 in amino acids: CASSLRGYGYTF. The CDR3 DNA follows: TGTGCCAGCAGTTTGAGGGGCTATGGCTACACCTTC.

Only a few counts were recorded for this clonotype. This chain links TRBV2 with TRBJ2-1, with 7 bases fitting TRBD1. With V trimmed by 8 bases and J by 4 bases, 11 bases remained unmatched. The CDR3 covers 15 residues. Germline assignment: CDR1 SNHLY and CDR2 FYNNEI. CDR3 sequence (DNA): TGTGCCAGCTCAAGGGGGCCTGCTACGTACAATGAGCAGTTCTTC. Its protein is CASSRGPATYNEQFF.

The sample holds a few counts of this clonotype. CDR3 residues: CASSDGTVDMNTEAFF. The CDR3 nucleotides are TGTGCCAGCAGTGACGGGACAGTAGACATGAACACTGAAGCTTTCTTT. The chain combines TRBV2 with TRBJ1-1; 7 bases are a match to TRBD1. Germline V lookup: CDR1 SNHLY, CDR2 FYNNEI. The ends lost 3 bases at V and 0 bases at J; junction bases unmatched: 7. This CDR3 region has 16 residues.